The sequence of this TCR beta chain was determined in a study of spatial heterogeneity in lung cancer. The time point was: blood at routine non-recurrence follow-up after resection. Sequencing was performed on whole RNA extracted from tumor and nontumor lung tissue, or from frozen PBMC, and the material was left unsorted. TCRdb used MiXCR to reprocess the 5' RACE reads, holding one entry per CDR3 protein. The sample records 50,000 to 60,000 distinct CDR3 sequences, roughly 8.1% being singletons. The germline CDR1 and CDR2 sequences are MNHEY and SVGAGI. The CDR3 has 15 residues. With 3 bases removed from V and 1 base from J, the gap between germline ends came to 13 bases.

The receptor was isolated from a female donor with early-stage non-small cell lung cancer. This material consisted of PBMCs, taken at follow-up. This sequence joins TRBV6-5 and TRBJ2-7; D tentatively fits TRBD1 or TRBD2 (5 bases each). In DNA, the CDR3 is TGTGCCAGCAGTTATAGACGGGACGAATCCTACGAGCAGTACTTC. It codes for CASSYRRDESYEQYF.